These 27 T cell receptor beta chains share one sample of origin, sequenced in a study of blood T cell repertoires in COVID-19. Data came from immunoSEQ multiplex PCR; TCRdb stores just in-frame clones and leaves some out. Here the sample spans fewer than 450,000 clones, roughly 88% being singletons. The sequencing input was peripheral blood. The receptor source for this set is a woman aged 45-65 years with COVID-19, enrolled during active disease.

This sequence joins TRBV28 and TRBJ2-1; 8 bases agree with TRBD1. V trimming: 10 bases; J trimming: 5 bases; junction bases outside the gene matches: 13. The CDR3 loop spans 15 amino acids. Germline V gives CDR1 MDHEN, CDR2 SYDVKM. The CDR3 region is CATPPPGGHHNEQFF. CDR3 coding DNA: TGTGCCACCCCACCGCCAGGGGGCCACCACAATGAGCAGTTCTTC.

In this sample, this clone turned up once. This rearrangement joins TRBV6-5 to TRBJ2-3, with 13 nucleotides matching TRBD2. Per the germline V gene, CDR1 is MNHEY and CDR2 is SVGAGI. Germline trimming cut 6 bases from V and 3 bases from J; bases unmatched to any gene: 3. The CDR3 is 15 amino acids. The DNA of the CDR3 is TGTGCCAGCAGGTGGACTAGCGGGGGAACAGATACGCAGTATTTT. Encoded protein: CASRWTSGGTDTQYF.

This clone was seen once. The chain recombines TRBV15 with TRBJ1-5, with 8 bases fitting TRBD1. J was trimmed by 1 base and V by 10 bases; bases with no gene match: 6. Germline loops: CDR1 LNHNV, CDR2 YYDKDF (reference sequence). The CDR3 runs to 14 residues. The CDR3 sequence is CAIRTGLSNQPQHF. CDR3 coding DNA: TGTGCCATTCGGACAGGGCTAAGCAATCAGCCCCAGCATTTT.

The rearrangement uses TRBV25-1 and TRBJ2-3; D not certain. Germline V gene data show CDR1 as MGHDK and CDR2 as SYGVNS. The CDR3 length is 13 residues. Trimming pared 5 bases from V and 3 bases from J, leaving 9 bases between. In DNA form, the CDR3 reads TGTGCCAGCAGTTTCACGAGGACAGATACGCAGTATTTT. Translating gives CASSFTRTDTQYF.

The table lists this clone with a few counts. Other nucleotide sequences from this sample produce the same CDR3. The genes are TRBV20-1 and TRBJ1-4; D is unclear. CDR1 is DFQATT, CDR2 SNEGSKA, per germline (reference sequence). V lost 5 bases and J 7 bases, leaving 8 bases between the germline ends. The CDR3 totals 11 residues. The CDR3 sequence is CSARGSEKLFF. CDR3 DNA sequence: TGCAGTGCTCGTGGTAGTGAAAAACTGTTTTTT.

V and J are TRBV27 and TRBJ2-1, with a tentative D call TRBD1 (6 bases). V was shortened by 2 bases and J by 9 bases, with 11 bases between the two germline ends. This CDR3 comprises 13 residues. Germline V gene lookup returns CDR1 MNHEY and CDR2 SMNVEV (reference sequence). CDR3 DNA sequence: TGTGCCAGCAGTTTAATTGGGACAAGTGAGCAGTTCTTC. Translated: CASSLIGTSEQFF.

The J gene is TRBJ2-1, the V gene TRBV27; a possible D gene is TRBD1 (6 bases). The germline V gene encodes CDR1 MNHEY and CDR2 SMNVEV (reference sequence). Trimming left V 5 bases short and J 0 bases short, with 8 bases between. This CDR3 spans 14 amino acids. For the CDR3, the DNA is TGTGCCAGCAGTAACAGGGACTCCTACAATGAGCAGTTCTTC. Translated: CASSNRDSYNEQFF.

This clone was seen only once. V usage is TRBV25-1 and J usage is TRBJ1-1; D ambiguous. Looked up from germline, CDR1 is MGHDK and CDR2 is SYGVNS. The CDR3 runs 16 residues. Deletions cut 1 base from V and 1 base from J, with 13 bases between. The CDR3 loop reads CASSESPRQANTEAFF. The CDR3 coding sequence is TGTGCCAGCAGTGAATCCCCCCGGCAGGCGAACACTGAAGCTTTCTTT.

This chain joins TRBV19 and TRBJ2-5; TRBD2 is a possible D gene (6 bases). The CDR3 runs 14 residues. CDR1 is LNHDA, CDR2 SQIVND, per germline (reference sequence). Trimming cost V 7 bases and J 1 base, with 13 bases left between them. The CDR3 sequence is CASNPGLLQETQYF. The CDR3 DNA sequence: TGTGCCAGTAACCCGGGACTCCTCCAAGAGACCCAGTACTTC.

The V gene is TRBV5-1, the J gene TRBJ1-2, with 10 bases identical to TRBD1. CDR3 size: 14 residues. Germline-derived CDR1 and CDR2 are SGHRS and YFSETQ. V dropped 5 bases and J dropped 8; count of bases not matched to a gene: 9. CDR3 residues: CASRMTGTGEGYTF. As DNA, the CDR3 is TGCGCCAGCAGGATGACCGGGACAGGGGAAGGCTACACCTTC.

The CDR3 region is CASSLPSLNSGNTIYF. The CDR3 region has the DNA TGTGCCAGCAGCCTCCCCAGTTTGAACTCTGGAAACACCATATATTTT. V and J are TRBV7-8 and TRBJ1-3; D uncertain. V was clipped by 5 bases and J by 0 bases, with 14 bases between them. Germline CDR1 and CDR2: SGHVS and FQNEAQ. CDR3 size: 16 residues.

The chain has TRBV7-8 and TRBJ2-2; tentatively, D is TRBD1 (6 bases). Germline CDR1 SGHVS, CDR2 FQNEAQ. The CDR3 has 14 residues. V shed 4 bases and J shed 6 bases, with 12 bases lying between them. CDR3 bases: TGTGCCAGCAGCTCAGGGGTGGGCGCCGGGGAGCTGTTTTTT. Protein product: CASSSGVGAGELFF.

The V gene is TRBV30, the J gene TRBJ1-6; 9 positions agree with TRBD1. The trim removed 1 base at V and 4 bases at J, leaving 2 bases unmatched. The germline V gene has CDR1 GTSNPN and CDR2 SVGIG (reference sequence). This CDR3 is 15 amino acids long. CDR3 coding DNA: TGTGCCTGGAGTGCGGGACAGGGTTATAATTCACCCCTCCACTTT. Its protein product is CAWSAGQGYNSPLHF.

This chain uses TRBV30 with TRBJ1-4; possible D gene TRBD1, 6 bases. The CDR3 contains 15 residues. Germline lookup yields CDR1 GTSNPN and CDR2 SVGIG (reference sequence). Trimming took off 1 base at V and 8 bases at J, with 17 bases between the two ends. CDR3: CAWSDYRVMREKLFF. CDR3 bases: TGTGCCTGGAGTGATTACAGGGTAATGAGGGAAAAACTGTTTTTT.

The chain links TRBV6-5 to TRBJ2-3, with no clear D. The CDR3 runs 14 residues. Germline V CDR1 and CDR2: MNHEY, SVGAGI. V was trimmed by 8 bases and J by 0 bases, leaving 12 bases between them. The CDR3 coding sequence is TGTGCCAGCGGTTTCTGGGCAAGCACAGATACGCAGTATTTT. Residues: CASGFWASTDTQYF.

The rearrangement links TRBV27 to TRBJ1-5, with a weak D call TRBD1 (5 bases). Germline CDR1 reads MNHEY; CDR2 reads SMNVEV (reference sequence). There are 15 residues in the CDR3. Trimming removed 2 bases at V and 3 bases at J, with 11 bases between. The CDR3 region has the DNA TGTGCCAGCAGTTTAGTCACAGGCCTCAATCAGCCCCAGCATTTT. It yields the protein CASSLVTGLNQPQHF.

The chain carries TRBV28 and TRBJ1-1; D gene ambiguous. There are 12 residues in the CDR3. Trimming left V 3 bases short and J 5 bases short, with 7 bases between. The germline V gene encodes CDR1 MDHEN and CDR2 SYDVKM. CDR3 protein: CASSLRETEAFF. As DNA, the CDR3 is TGTGCCAGCAGTTTGAGAGAGACTGAAGCTTTCTTT.

V and J are TRBV3-1 (or the pseudogene TRBV3-2) and TRBJ1-6; TRBD1 agrees at 10 bases. After removal of 4 bases from V and 7 bases from J, the junction contained 16 bases not matched to a gene. Germline-derived CDR1 and CDR2 are LGHDT and YNNKEL (reference sequence). CDR3 size: 19 residues. The CDR3 spells CASSRGTGDFWGNNSPLHF. CDR3 in DNA: TGTGCCAGCAGCCGAGGGACAGGGGATTTTTGGGGTAACAATTCACCCCTCCACTTT.

The genes are TRBV5-1 and TRBJ2-2; D not resolved. Trimming left V 6 bases short and J 0 bases short, with 9 bases between. This CDR3 spans 14 amino acids. Germline V gives CDR1 SGHRS, CDR2 YFSETQ. CDR3 sequence: CASKAEPNTGELFF. CDR3 nucleotides: TGCGCCAGCAAGGCGGAACCGAACACCGGGGAGCTGTTTTTT.

This rearrangement joins TRBV5-6 to TRBJ1-2, with D perhaps matching TRBD1 (6 bases). Germline CDR1 is SGHDT and CDR2 is YYEEEE. The CDR3 is 14 residues long. V was shortened by 3 bases and J by 4 bases, with 13 bases between the two germline ends. The CDR3 DNA reads as TGTGCCAGCAGCTCCAGGGGTCTCGCCTATGGCTACACCTTC. Protein: CASSSRGLAYGYTF.

The DNA of the CDR3 is TGTGCCAGCAGCTCTTGGGGCTTACAGGGGGAAGAGACCCAGTACTTC. It specifies CASSSWGLQGEETQYF. The genes are TRBV5-6 and TRBJ2-5; 8 bases are shared with TRBD1. Germline CDR1 and CDR2: SGHDT and YYEEEE. This CDR3 has 16 residues. The V gene end was trimmed by 3 bases and the J gene end by 3 bases; junction bases not matched to a gene: 10.

The chain employs TRBV7-9 and TRBJ2-7; D possibly corresponds to TRBD1 (5 bases). With 1 base removed from V and 2 bases from J, the gap between germline ends came to 9 bases. CDR3 size: 14 residues. Germline loops: CDR1 SEHNR, CDR2 FQNEAQ (reference sequence). The CDR3 DNA is TGTGCCAGCAGCTTAGTCACAGGAACCTACGAGCAGTACTTC. Amino acids: CASSLVTGTYEQYF.

The chain uses TRBV27 and TRBJ1-6; perhaps TRBD1 as D (5 bases). Germline V gene lookup returns CDR1 MNHEY and CDR2 SMNVEV (reference sequence). Trimming removed 5 bases at V and 0 bases at J, with 20 bases between. The CDR3 has 19 residues. DNA for the CDR3: TGTGCCAGCAGTCCCTCTCTGGGGCAGGGAAGCTCCTATAATTCACCCCTCCACTTT. Its translation: CASSPSLGQGSSYNSPLHF.

The gene calls are TRBV30 and TRBJ2-5; D is ambiguous. CDR3 size: 14 residues. CDR1 and CDR2 (germline): GTSNPN, SVGIG (reference sequence). The V and J ends lost 0 bases and 1 base respectively, with 9 bases between them. The CDR3 loop is CAWSVMAVQETQYF. Written as DNA, the CDR3 is TGTGCCTGGAGTGTAATGGCGGTCCAAGAGACCCAGTACTTC.

This clone was observed a handful of times. This chain connects TRBV5-1 to TRBJ2-1; D remains ambiguous. Trimming took 4 bases from V and 8 from J, leaving 10 bases between them. CDR1 SGHRS and CDR2 YFSETQ come from the germline V gene. The CDR3 consists of 12 residues. CDR3 nucleotide sequence: TGCGCCAGCAGCCACCAACATGATGAGCAGTTCTTC. Translated: CASSHQHDEQFF.

The chain links TRBV5-6 to TRBJ1-6, with 7 bases that match TRBD1. Germline CDR1 reads SGHDT; CDR2 reads YYEEEE. After removal of 6 bases from V and 11 bases from J, the junction contained 11 bases not matched to a gene. The CDR3 is made up of 14 amino acids. The CDR3 DNA reads as TGTGCCAGCACCGAGACAGGGTCCAGGGCACCCCTCCACTTT. Residues: CASTETGSRAPLHF.

The V call is TRBV5-1, the J call TRBJ2-3; perhaps TRBD2 as D (7 bases). V lost 2 bases and J 1 base, leaving 14 bases between the germline ends. Germline assignment: CDR1 SGHRS and CDR2 YFSETQ. This CDR3 spans 16 amino acids. CDR3 loop: CASSLKAGAGTDTQYF. The CDR3 DNA sequence: TGCGCCAGCAGCTTAAAGGCGGGGGCCGGCACAGATACGCAGTATTTT.